This T cell receptor (beta chain) comes out of a study of T-cell reconstitution after alpha-beta-depleted transplantation in children. The TCRbeta library was prepared with unique molecular identifiers. MiXCR, applied by TCRdb to the PCR reads, yields one record per CDR3 protein. The table lists approximately 400,000 distinct CDR3 sequences, approximately 10% of them singletons. This clonotype has a count of ten or more. The length of the CDR3 is 16 residues. V dropped 0 bases and J dropped 0 bases, with 12 bases sitting between them. Per germline, CDR1 SQVTM and CDR2 ANQGSEA. V gene TRBV29-1 combines with J gene TRBJ2-1, with D maybe TRBD1 (5 bases). The sequence came from a human donor who donated a stem cell graft to a child with acute myeloid leukemia. The sample consisted of PBMCs from the stem cell graft donor, taken from the stem cell graft. CDR3 sequence: CSVEDTYRSSYNEQFF. CDR3 nucleotide sequence: TGCAGCGTTGAAGATACCTACAGGAGCTCCTACAATGAGCAGTTCTTC.